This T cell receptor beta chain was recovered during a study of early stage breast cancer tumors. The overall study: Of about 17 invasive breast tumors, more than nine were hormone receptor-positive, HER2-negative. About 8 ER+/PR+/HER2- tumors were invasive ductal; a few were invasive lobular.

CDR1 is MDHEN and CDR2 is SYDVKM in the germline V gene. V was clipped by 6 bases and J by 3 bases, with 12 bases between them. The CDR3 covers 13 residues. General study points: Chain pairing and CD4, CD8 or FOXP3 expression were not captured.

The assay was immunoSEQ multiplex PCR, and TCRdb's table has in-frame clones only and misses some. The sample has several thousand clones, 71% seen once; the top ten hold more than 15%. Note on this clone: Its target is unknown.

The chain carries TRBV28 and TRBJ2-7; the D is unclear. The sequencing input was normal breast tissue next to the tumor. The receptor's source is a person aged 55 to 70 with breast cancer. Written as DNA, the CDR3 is TGTGCCAGCAGCCTACCAGGTTACTACGAGCAGTACTTC. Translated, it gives CASSLPGYYEQYF.